What follows are 29 T cell receptor beta chains derived from one specimen sequenced in a study of T cells in Graves' hyperthyroidism and ophthalmopathy (dated by TCRdb to between 2018 and 2021). The library was made by multiplex PCR. TCRdb records Illumina HiSeq 2000 as the sequencer. TCR beta CDR3 regions were amplified from RNA transcripts. For the first round of RT-PCR on the TCR CDR3, the HTBI primer set was used together with the Qiagen OneStep RT-PCR kit. In-frame beta chains were kept once TCRdb had trimmed the public reads at Q25 with fastp and called clones with MiXCR. Identical CDR3 protein sequences are pooled into one entry, listed with their most common genes and DNA. The sample profile shows about 760,000 distinct CDR3 sequences; 35% of them were found once. Roughly 31% of the sample comes from the top ten. Sequencing used blood. These receptors all come from a woman aged 40-49 years with Graves' hyperthyroidism.

This clonotype was counted at least ten times. This sequence joins TRBV7-2 and TRBJ1-2; no definite D call. Germline V CDR1 and CDR2: SGHTA, FQGNSA. This CDR3 has 11 amino acids. Trimming took 2 bases from V and 7 from J, leaving 5 bases between them. This CDR3 is CASSLYRGYTF. In nucleotides, the CDR3 is TGTGCCAGCAGCTTATATCGTGGCTACACCTTC. Full variable domain (missing parts from reference TRBV7-2 and TRBJ1-2): GAGVSQSPSNKVTEKGKDVELRCDPISGHTALYWYRQSLGQGLEFLIYFQGNSAPDKSGLPSDRFSAERTGGSVSTLTIQRTQQEDSAVYLCASSLYRGYTFGSGTRLTVV.

This clonotype occurred many times. CDR3 loop: CASSLGRTGPEEQYF. The CDR3 DNA sequence: TGTGCCAGCAGCTTAGGCAGGACAGGGCCTGAAGAGCAGTACTTC. The genes are TRBV7-2 and TRBJ2-7; 8 nucleotides match TRBD1. V shed 1 base, J shed 7 bases, and the junction held 9 bases outside the gene matches. The germline V gene has CDR1 SGHTA and CDR2 FQGNSA. This CDR3 region has 15 residues.

This chain joins TRBV20-1 and TRBJ2-5, with 10 bases aligning to TRBD1. This CDR3 is built from 13 residues. Germline V lookup: CDR1 DFQATT, CDR2 SNEGSKA (reference sequence). J gave up 6 bases and V 3 bases, and 4 bases lay outside the gene matches. The CDR3 DNA reads as TGCAGTGCTAGCGGGACAGGGGTAAAGACCCAGTACTTC. Its protein product is CSASGTGVKTQYF.

This clonotype was observed at least ten times. This chain joins TRBV19 and TRBJ1-2; TRBD1 aligns across 8 bases. The CDR3 contains 14 residues. CDR1 is LNHDA and CDR2 is SQIVND in the germline V gene (reference sequence). V was clipped by 7 bases and J by 1 base; unmatched bases: 5. The CDR3 DNA reads as TGTGCCAGTACAACAGGGGGGATTAACTATGGCTACACCTTC. Its protein product is CASTTGGINYGYTF.

This clonotype has at least ten counts. The chain combines TRBV7-9 with TRBJ2-7; 10 nucleotides agree with TRBD1. This CDR3 comprises 16 residues. Looked up from germline, CDR1 is SEHNR and CDR2 is FQNEAQ (reference sequence). The trim removed 2 bases at V and 5 bases at J, leaving 9 bases unmatched. CDR3 protein: CASSLMVGTGVNEQYF. In DNA, the CDR3 is TGTGCCAGCAGCTTAATGGTAGGGACAGGGGTCAACGAGCAGTACTTC. The entire variable domain, with the rest obtained from reference TRBV7-9 and TRBJ2-7, is as follows: DTGVSQNPRHKITKRGQNVTFRCDPISEHNRLYWYRQTLGQGPEFLTYFQNEAQLEKSRLLSDRFSAERPKGSFSTLEIQRTEQGDSAMYLCASSLMVGTGVNEQYFGPGTRLTVT.

This clonotype showed up just a few times. The V and J genes are TRBV7-9 and TRBJ2-7; weak D call: TRBD2 (6 bases). This CDR3 contains 15 residues. Trimming cost V 5 bases and J 2 bases, with 16 bases left between them. Germline V lookup: CDR1 SEHNR, CDR2 FQNEAQ (reference sequence). Here the CDR3 DNA reads TGTGCCAGCAGCCCCCGCGGAGGGACGGCCTACGAGCAGTACTTC. The encoded protein is CASSPRGGTAYEQYF.

The rearrangement joins TRBV7-2 to TRBJ1-1; 7 bases are shared with TRBD1. The CDR3 length is 15 residues. Germline V gives CDR1 SGHTA, CDR2 FQGNSA. J gave up 5 bases and V 1 base, and 7 bases lay outside the gene matches. CDR3 DNA: TGTGCCAGCAGCTTAGAGGGCAAGACAGGGACTGAAGCTTTCTTT. Its translation is CASSLEGKTGTEAFF.

With respect to this clonotype: Possible read error: a much larger clone is one base away. V is TRBV12-3 or TRBV12-4 and J is TRBJ2-7, with 9 nucleotides matching TRBD2. The CDR3 runs to 14 residues. V trimming: 8 bases; J trimming: 4 bases; junction bases outside the gene matches: 9. CDR3 coding DNA: TGTGCCAGCGGCTCTAGCGGGGTCTCTTACGAGCAGTACTTC. Protein: CASGSSGVSYEQYF.

V is TRBV2 and J is TRBJ1-2; D not certain. Trimming removed 8 bases at V and 0 bases at J, with 10 bases between. The V gene's germline CDR1 is SNHLY and CDR2 FYNNEI. This CDR3 has 13 amino acids. The CDR3, as DNA: TGTGCCAGCTCATCGGCAGCTAACTATGGCTACACCTTC. Translation gives CASSSAANYGYTF.

This clonotype has at least ten counts. At one end, the junction sequence differs from germline, possibly due to a read error. This chain connects TRBV11-2 to TRBJ1-2, with no clear D. The CDR3 spans 9 residues. Germline V lookup: CDR1 SGHAT, CDR2 FQNNGV. CDR3 loop: CASSPHGPF. The CDR3 nucleotides are TGTGCCAGCAGCCCCCACGGGCCCTTC. The complete variable domain, with remaining parts taken from reference TRBV11-2 and TRBJ1-2, reads EAGVAQSPRYKIIEKRQSVAFWCNPISGHATLYWYQQILGQGPKLLIQFQNNGVVDDSQLPKDRFSAERLKGVDSTLKIQPAKLEDSAVYLCASSPHGPFGSGTRLTVV.

This clonotype occurred once. This sequence joins TRBV7-2 and TRBJ1-2; D gene uncertain. The CDR3 extends over 14 amino acids. Germline values: CDR1 SGHTA, CDR2 FQGNSA. V lost 6 bases and J 7 bases, leaving 18 bases between the germline ends. The CDR3 protein is CASSLFGEFGGYTF. The CDR3 coding sequence is TGTGCCAGCAGTTTATTTGGGGAATTCGGTGGCTACACCTTC.

On this clonotype itself: One end of the junction does not line up with germline, which may come from a read error. The V gene is TRBV12-3 or TRBV12-4, the J gene TRBJ1-1; D possibly corresponds to TRBD1 (6 bases). This CDR3 is 16 amino acids long. The CDR3 nucleotides read TGTGCCGGCAGCGAGTCTAGGACAGCTGCTTACCCTGAAGCTTTCTTT. Translating it yields CAGSESRTAAYPEAFF.

This clonotype has more than one count but fewer than ten. J is TRBJ1-6 and V is TRBV5-1; D gene uncertain. Germline values: CDR1 SGHRS, CDR2 YFSETQ. The CDR3 runs 14 residues. The ends were cut back, 6 bases at V and 0 bases at J, with 7 bases in the middle. The CDR3 here is CASNSGSYNSPLHF. DNA for the CDR3: TGCGCCAGCAACAGCGGCTCCTATAATTCACCCCTCCACTTT.

This clonotype was seen only once. V and J are TRBV2 and TRBJ2-3; D unresolved. The CDR3 spans 14 residues. V lost 7 bases and J 2 bases, leaving 13 bases between the germline ends. Germline CDR1 is SNHLY and CDR2 is FYNNEI. Here the CDR3 DNA reads TGTGCCAGCAAGGAAGGCAGGAACACAGATACGCAGTATTTT. Residues: CASKEGRNTDTQYF.

In this sample, this clonotype turned up once. The gene calls are TRBV10-3 and TRBJ2-2; D unresolved. Trimming cost V 10 bases and J 9 bases, with 18 bases left between them. Germline V gene lookup returns CDR1 ENHRY and CDR2 SYGVKD. The CDR3 has 13 residues. The chain's CDR3 is CANARSMARELFF. DNA of the CDR3: TGTGCCAACGCTAGGTCCATGGCCAGGGAGCTGTTTTTT.

This clonotype was counted many times. The rearrangement uses TRBV2 and TRBJ1-1; a possible D gene is TRBD1 (5 bases). In germline, CDR1 is SNHLY, CDR2 FYNNEI. This CDR3 has 15 amino acids. Trimming pared 7 bases from V and 3 bases from J, leaving 18 bases between. CDR3 in DNA: TGTGCCAGCACCGACCCAGGGTGGGGAGACACTGAAGCTTTCTTT. Protein: CASTDPGWGDTEAFF.

This clonotype was counted only a few times. The chain recombines TRBV7-2 with TRBJ1-6; perhaps TRBD1 as D (5 bases). Germline values: CDR1 SGHTA, CDR2 FQGNSA. The CDR3 contains 15 residues. With 0 bases removed from V and 8 bases from J, the gap between germline ends came to 11 bases. The CDR3 protein is CASSLAYRKDSPLHF. CDR3 nucleotide sequence: TGTGCCAGCAGCTTAGCCTACAGGAAGGATTCACCCCTCCACTTT.

This chain joins TRBV14 and TRBJ2-6; 7 nucleotides align to TRBD2. The J segment lost 2 bases and the V segment lost 0 bases, leaving 4 bases of the junction unmatched. Germline V gene sequence: CDR1 SGHDN, CDR2 FVKESK. CDR3 length: 17 amino acids. Here the CDR3 reads CASSQDGGNTGANVLTF. The DNA of the CDR3 is TGTGCCAGCAGCCAAGACGGGGGGAACACTGGGGCCAACGTCCTGACTTTC.

A word on this clonotype: The missing conserved phenylalanine or tryptophan at the end of this CDR3 makes a read error likely. Because the CDR3's place on the DNA is in doubt, the DNA is left out and the CDR3 is given as listed by TCRdb. The rearrangement joins TRBV20-1 to TRBJ2-7; TRBD1 reflects the table's D call only, with no check against the DNA. Germline-derived CDR1 and CDR2 are DFQATT and SNEGSKA (reference sequence). The CDR3 sequence runs 8 residues, both termini included. CDR3 region: CSATPPGQ.

The V call is TRBV6-2 or TRBV6-3, the J call TRBJ1-1; D possibly corresponds to TRBD1 (5 bases). Germline V gene lookup returns CDR1 MNHEY and CDR2 SVGEGT. The CDR3 covers 15 residues. V gave up 4 bases and J gave up 4 bases, with 16 bases separating them. This CDR3 reads CASSFGWDVGTEAFF. In DNA, the CDR3 is TGTGCCAGCAGTTTTGGATGGGACGTAGGCACTGAAGCTTTCTTT.

Concerning this clonotype itself: Just one base apart from a much larger clone, this may be a read error. This sequence joins TRBV20-1 and TRBJ1-1; D not resolved. The CDR3 loop spans 12 amino acids. Per the germline V gene, CDR1 is DFQATT and CDR2 is SNEGSKA (reference sequence). CDR3 region: CSARATTTKAFF. CDR3 coding DNA: TGCAGTGCTAGAGCGACGACCACTAAAGCTTTCTTT.

Ten or more counts support this clonotype. The chain is built from TRBV10-3 and TRBJ2-5; perhaps D is TRBD1 or TRBD2 (5 bases each). The germline V and J ends were trimmed by 3 bases and 5 bases, with 13 bases remaining between them. This CDR3 comprises 14 residues. Germline V gene sequence: CDR1 ENHRY, CDR2 SYGVKD. The CDR3 DNA is TGTGCCATCAGTGACCAGGGAGTGGGGGAGACCCAGTACTTC. The encoded protein is CAISDQGVGETQYF.

CDR3 DNA sequence: TGTGCCAGCAGAAGGCCGGGACCGAACACCGGGGAGCTGTTTTTT. Translation: CASRRPGPNTGELFF. The chain couples TRBV12-3 or TRBV12-4 to TRBJ2-2; D may match TRBD1 or TRBD2 (5 bases each). The CDR3 has 15 residues. Trimming removed 6 bases from V and 0 bases from J, with 11 bases in between.

This clonotype was seen many times. V and J are TRBV20-1 and TRBJ1-2; tentatively, D is TRBD1 (6 bases). The CDR3 spans 12 residues. The V and J ends lost 6 bases and 3 bases respectively, with 11 bases between them. Germline V CDR1 and CDR2: DFQATT, SNEGSKA (reference sequence). The CDR3 here is CSASGDDYGYTF. The CDR3 nucleotides read TGCAGTGCCTCAGGGGACGACTATGGCTACACCTTC.

In the case of this clonotype: This may arise from a read error, as a much more abundant clone is one base away. The V gene is TRBV11-2, the J gene TRBJ1-1; D not certain. The CDR3 is 14 amino acids. V shed 5 bases and J shed 10 bases, with 20 bases lying between them. Germline V lookup: CDR1 SGHAT, CDR2 FQNNGV. In DNA form, the CDR3 reads TGTGCCAGCAGCCAACGCAGCGGGGTTCGACTAGCTTTCTTT. Translated: CASSQRSGVRLAFF.

This clonotype was detected only a few times. The chain uses TRBV4-3 and TRBJ2-7; no reliable D call. Germline V lookup: CDR1 LGHNA, CDR2 YSLEER. The CDR3 sequence is 13 residues long. The V and J ends lost 0 bases and 5 bases respectively, with 8 bases between them. The CDR3 DNA is TGCGCCAGCAGCCAAGAGGGAAGAAACGAGCAGTACTTC. This sequence encodes CASSQEGRNEQYF.

This clonotype was observed a handful of times. The chain joins TRBV9 to TRBJ2-7; D not resolved. The V gene's germline CDR1 is SGDLS and CDR2 YYNGEE. CDR3 length equals 15 residues. Trimming took off 4 bases at V and 3 bases at J, with 17 bases between the two ends. CDR3 coding DNA: TGTGCCAGCAGCCAAGTCCCCGGACCCGACTACGAGCAGTACTTC. It yields the protein CASSQVPGPDYEQYF. The variable domain in full, completed from reference TRBV9 and TRBJ2-7, reads DSGVTQTPKHLITATGQRVTLRCSPRSGDLSVYWYQQSLDQGLQFLIQYYNGEERAKGNILERFSAQQFPDLHSELNLSSLELGDSALYFCASSQVPGPDYEQYFGPGTRLTVT.

The table lists this clonotype with a few counts. The chain carries TRBV24-1 and TRBJ1-5; TRBD1 agrees at 7 bases. Germline V gene data show CDR1 as KGHDR and CDR2 as SFDVKD. The CDR3 is made up of 14 amino acids. J was trimmed by 6 bases and V by 4 bases; bases with no gene match: 5. In nucleotides, the CDR3 is TGTGCCACCAGTGAGACAGGGCGGCTTCAGCCCCAGCATTTT. Amino acid sequence: CATSETGRLQPQHF.

This clonotype was detected only a few times. The J gene is TRBJ1-4, the V gene TRBV4-3; 7 bases are a match to TRBD1. Germline CDR1 is LGHNA and CDR2 is YSLEER. The CDR3 is made up of 16 amino acids. V shed 6 bases and J 0 bases; nucleotides not matched to a gene: 7. The CDR3 reads CASRRRQGSTNEKLFF. For the CDR3, the DNA is TGCGCCAGCAGACGACGACAGGGATCAACTAATGAAAAACTGTTTTTT.